Presented here are 22 T cell receptor beta chains from one specimen sequenced in a study of blood T cell repertoires in COVID-19. Libraries were prepared by immunoSEQ multiplex PCR; TCRdb keeps only in-frame clonotypes and omits some of them. The top ten clones hold less than 4% of a sample with 130,000 or so clones, 80% to 90% of them seen once. The specimen sequenced was PBMCs or T cells enriched from blood (not recorded which). The receptors shown here come from a woman in her 50s with acute COVID-19.

V and J are TRBV5-8 and TRBJ2-7; tentative D call: TRBD1 (6 bases). CDR3 length: 14 residues. Trimming shortened V by 4 bases and J by 4 bases, and 15 bases separated the two germline ends. Germline CDR1 and CDR2: SGHTS and YDEGEE. CDR3 bases: TGTGCCAGCAGCGATCGAGACAGGCTTTACGAGCAGTACTTC. Encoded protein: CASSDRDRLYEQYF.

The chain's CDR3 is CASSPDRRNQPQHF. CDR3 DNA sequence: TGTGCCAGCAGCCCTGACAGGCGCAATCAGCCCCAGCATTTT. The gene calls are TRBV21-1 and TRBJ1-5; TRBD1, the table's D call, lacks a check against the DNA. TRBV21-1 is labeled a pseudogene. The CDR3 contains 14 residues.

The chain links TRBV19 to TRBJ1-3; D might be TRBD1 (6 bases). The germline V gene encodes CDR1 LNHDA and CDR2 SQIVND (reference sequence). The germline V and J ends were trimmed by 10 bases and 0 bases, with 16 bases remaining between them. CDR3 length equals 15 residues. CDR3 sequence reads: CATSEGGYSGNTIYF. In DNA, the CDR3 is TGTGCCACCTCTGAAGGGGGTTACTCTGGAAACACCATATATTTT.

The chain combines TRBV19 with TRBJ1-2, with 7 positions matching TRBD1. The CDR3 contains 13 residues. V lost 3 bases, J lost 5 bases, and 3 bases stayed unmatched. Germline loops: CDR1 LNHDA, CDR2 SQIVND (reference sequence). DNA for the CDR3: TGTGCCAGTAGTATTTACAGGGGATATGGCTACACCTTC. Translation gives CASSIYRGYGYTF.

The chain combines TRBV7-3 with TRBJ2-2, with D possibly TRBD2 on 5 matching bases. Germline CDR1 reads SGHTA; CDR2 reads FQGTGA. V was pared by 0 bases and J by 5 bases, with 10 bases between. The CDR3 has 15 residues. CDR3 protein: CASSLTGGGTGELFF. The CDR3 nucleotides are TGTGCCAGCAGCTTAACGGGTGGAGGAACCGGGGAGCTGTTTTTT.

Only a few counts were recorded for this clone. The V and J genes are TRBV7-9 and TRBJ2-5, with 8 bases identical to TRBD1. This CDR3 has 13 residues. Germline V lookup: CDR1 SEHNR, CDR2 FQNEAQ (reference sequence). With V trimmed by 3 bases and J by 4 bases, 1 base remained unmatched. Written as DNA, the CDR3 is TGTGCCAGCAGCTTTGGACAGGGAGAGACCCAGTACTTC. Protein product: CASSFGQGETQYF.

V usage is TRBV5-6 and J usage is TRBJ2-7; TRBD2 aligns across 8 bases. CDR1 and CDR2 from the germline V gene are SGHDT and YYEEEE. V lost 4 bases to trimming and J lost 5 bases; unmatched junction nucleotides: 8. CDR3 length equals 14 residues. CDR3 bases: TGTGCCAGCAGCCGGGAGGGAGGGGGACACGAGCAGTACTTC. Its translation is CASSREGGGHEQYF.

V usage is TRBV4-3 and J usage is TRBJ1-6; D ambiguous. The germline V and J ends were trimmed by 0 bases and 0 bases, with 9 bases remaining between them. Germline CDR1 LGHNA, CDR2 YSLEER. CDR3 length: 17 amino acids. In DNA form, the CDR3 reads TGCGCCAGCAGCCAAGATCTACAGAGCTCCTATAATTCACCCCTCCACTTT. It specifies CASSQDLQSSYNSPLHF.

V is TRBV18 and J is TRBJ2-7; 7 nucleotides agree with TRBD2. The trim removed 5 bases at V and 2 bases at J, leaving 6 bases unmatched. The CDR3 consists of 14 residues. Germline V gene data show CDR1 as KGHSH and CDR2 as LQKENI. CDR3 residues: CASSFTGLAYEQYF. DNA of the CDR3: TGTGCCAGCTCATTTACAGGACTAGCCTACGAGCAGTACTTC.

This chain connects TRBV11-3 to TRBJ2-1; D is unresolved. The CDR3 is 16 amino acids. CDR1 and CDR2 from the germline V gene are SGHNT and YENEEA. V dropped 0 bases and J dropped 4 bases, with 13 bases sitting between them. Here the CDR3 DNA reads TGTGCCAGCAGCTTAGATTCCACTTATTATTACAATGAGCAGTTCTTC. This encodes CASSLDSTYYYNEQFF.

J is TRBJ2-2 and V is TRBV2, with D possibly being TRBD1 (7 bases). This CDR3 is built from 13 residues. Germline V CDR1 and CDR2: SNHLY, FYNNEI. CDR3 nucleotide sequence: TGTGTATGGAGGGGCAGGGGGACCGGGGAGCTGTTTTTT. Its protein is CVWRGRGTGELFF.

The J gene is TRBJ2-2, the V gene TRBV29-1; tentatively, D is TRBD1 (5 bases). Trimming stripped 4 bases from V and 1 base from J, with 19 bases between. There are 17 residues in the CDR3. Germline V CDR1 and CDR2: SQVTM, ANQGSEA. Here the CDR3 reads CSVVPRRTRENTGELFF. The DNA of the CDR3 is TGCAGCGTTGTCCCACGCCGGACACGAGAGAACACCGGGGAGCTGTTTTTT.

The chain is built from TRBV2 and TRBJ1-2; TRBD1 is a possible D gene (5 bases). The V end lost 7 bases, the J end lost 4 bases, and 16 bases lay between the germline ends. The CDR3 length is 14 residues. Germline V lookup: CDR1 SNHLY, CDR2 FYNNEI. The CDR3 reads CASNAQGPGYGYTF. CDR3 coding DNA: TGTGCCAGCAACGCTCAGGGCCCGGGCTATGGCTACACCTTC.

The chain combines TRBV18 with TRBJ2-4, with TRBD1 identical over 7 bases. The CDR3 totals 16 residues. The V segment lost 6 bases and the J segment 3 bases; nucleotides outside the gene matches: 11. Germline CDR1 is KGHSH and CDR2 is LQKENI. For the CDR3, the DNA is TGTGCCAGCTCGCGTGACAGGGACACGGTCAAAAACATTCAGTACTTC. Translated: CASSRDRDTVKNIQYF. Full variable domain (outside the CDR3, taken from reference TRBV18 and TRBJ2-4): NAGVMQNPRHLVRRRGQEARLRCSPMKGHSHVYWYRQLPEEGLKFMVYLQKENIIDESGMPKERFSAEFPKEGPSILRIQQVVRGDSAAYFCASSRDRDTVKNIQYFGAGTRLSVL.

The V call is TRBV7-9, the J call TRBJ2-5; 11 nucleotides line up with TRBD1. Trimming took 0 bases from V and 3 from J; bases not matched to a gene: 3. This CDR3 region has 16 residues. The germline CDR1 and CDR2 sequences are SEHNR and FQNEAQ (reference sequence). CDR3 nucleotides: TGTGCCAGCAGCTTAGCGGGACAGGGGGATAAAGAGACCCAGTACTTC. It specifies CASSLAGQGDKETQYF.

The gene calls are TRBV13 and TRBJ2-7; 8 nucleotides align to TRBD2. This CDR3 has 15 residues. CDR1 and CDR2 from the germline V gene are PRHDT and FYEKMQ (reference sequence). Unmatched junction bases numbered 3, after V lost 0 bases and J lost 2 bases. The CDR3 nucleotides read TGTGCCAGCAGCTTAGGCGGGAGGGGAACCTACGAGCAGTACTTC. Translation: CASSLGGRGTYEQYF.

V gene TRBV7-2 combines with J gene TRBJ2-5; TRBD2 matches at 8 bases. The CDR3 consists of 17 residues. The V and J ends lost 3 bases and 6 bases, in that order; junction bases with no gene match: 15. Germline V lookup: CDR1 SGHTA, CDR2 FQGNSA. CDR3 sequence: CASSFRFPAGGVQTQYF. The CDR3 bases are TGTGCCAGCAGCTTCCGGTTTCCTGCGGGGGGTGTTCAGACCCAGTACTTC.

This chain joins TRBV13 and TRBJ2-7; 8 positions agree with TRBD2. Unmatched junction bases numbered 18, after V lost 5 bases and J lost 9 bases. The CDR3 is made up of 16 amino acids. Per germline, CDR1 PRHDT and CDR2 FYEKMQ (reference sequence). The CDR3 spells CASSQRRLAGSLMQYF. The CDR3, as DNA: TGTGCCAGCAGCCAGCGAAGGCTAGCGGGTTCTTTGATGCAGTACTTC.

This clone was counted a single time. V usage is TRBV6-4 and J usage is TRBJ1-6; 9 nucleotides agree with TRBD1. The V gene's germline CDR1 is MRHNA and CDR2 SNTAGT. Losses at the gene ends were 3 bases for V and 10 bases for J; bases not matched to a gene: 7. This CDR3 contains 15 residues. CDR3 protein: CASSDTGGGQSPLHF. The CDR3 bases are TGTGCCAGCAGTGATACAGGGGGCGGTCAGTCACCCCTCCACTTT.

This clone was observed once. This sequence joins TRBV4-1 and TRBJ1-2; D remains ambiguous. Per the germline V gene, CDR1 is MGHRA and CDR2 is YSYEKL. The CDR3 is made up of 17 amino acids. Trimming left V 0 bases short and J 3 bases short, with 17 bases between. The CDR3 region is CASSQESVAQLDYGYTF. The CDR3 DNA reads TGCGCCAGCAGCCAAGAAAGCGTGGCGCAGTTGGACTATGGCTACACCTTC.

CDR3 nucleotide sequence: TGTGCCAGCAGCGTAGCTGAAGGCACTTCGGGAGGCTACACCTTC. Its translation is CASSVAEGTSGGYTF. This chain uses TRBV9 with TRBJ1-2; D remains unclear. V was shortened by 0 bases and J by 8 bases, with 17 bases between the two germline ends. The CDR3 consists of 15 residues. Germline V gene lookup returns CDR1 SGDLS and CDR2 YYNGEE.

The V call is TRBV3-1 (or the pseudogene TRBV3-2), the J call TRBJ2-7, with TRBD2 matching over 10 bases. The V gene's germline CDR1 is LGHDT and CDR2 YNNKEL (reference sequence). The CDR3 covers 15 residues. V lost 5 bases and J lost 4; bases outside the gene matches: 8. The CDR3 bases are TGTGCCAGCAGCAAACAACTAGCGGGGCGATACGAGCAGTACTTC. Amino acids: CASSKQLAGRYEQYF.